This T cell receptor (beta chain) appears in the sequencing data of a study of shared clonotypes between healthy human individuals. This table comes from immunoSEQ multiplex PCR, and its TCRdb copy is limited to in-frame clones, with some not included. Of under 600,000 clones in the sample, more than 95% are singletons; the top ten hold around 0.06%. The study, taken as a whole, reports: Unshared clonotypes carried lower generation probabilities than those common to all four donors. Only blood samples were collected, and tissue repertoires likely differ.

Points on this clone: What it binds is unknown.

Negatively enriched CD4+ T cells were divided by CD45RA into naive and memory. The CDR3 sequence is 14 residues long. V was cut by 2 bases and J by 3 bases, with 8 bases left in between. CDR1 and CDR2 from the germline V gene are SGHRS and YFSETQ. V gene TRBV5-1 combines with J gene TRBJ2-2; tentative D call: TRBD1 (5 bases). The source material was naive CD4+ T cells sorted from blood. This sample's subset: CD45RA+ positively selected. The receptor was isolated from a woman aged 25 to 39 in good health. The CDR3: CASSFPGYTGELFF. The CDR3 bases are TGCGCCAGCAGCTTTCCAGGGTACACCGGGGAGCTGTTTTTT.